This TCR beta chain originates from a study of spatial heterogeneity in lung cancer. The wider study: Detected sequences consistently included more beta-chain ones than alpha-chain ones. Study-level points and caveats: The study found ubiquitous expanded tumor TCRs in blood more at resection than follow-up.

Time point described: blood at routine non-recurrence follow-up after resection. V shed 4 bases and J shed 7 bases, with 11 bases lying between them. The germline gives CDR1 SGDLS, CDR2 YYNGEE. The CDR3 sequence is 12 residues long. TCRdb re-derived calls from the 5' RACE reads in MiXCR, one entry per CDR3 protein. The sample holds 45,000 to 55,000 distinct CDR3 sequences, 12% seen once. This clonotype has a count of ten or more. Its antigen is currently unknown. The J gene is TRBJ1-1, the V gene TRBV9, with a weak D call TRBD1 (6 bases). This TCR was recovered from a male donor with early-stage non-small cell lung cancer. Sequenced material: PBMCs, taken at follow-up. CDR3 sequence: CASSPPQGEAFF. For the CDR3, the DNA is TGTGCCAGCAGCCCACCACAGGGTGAAGCTTTCTTT.